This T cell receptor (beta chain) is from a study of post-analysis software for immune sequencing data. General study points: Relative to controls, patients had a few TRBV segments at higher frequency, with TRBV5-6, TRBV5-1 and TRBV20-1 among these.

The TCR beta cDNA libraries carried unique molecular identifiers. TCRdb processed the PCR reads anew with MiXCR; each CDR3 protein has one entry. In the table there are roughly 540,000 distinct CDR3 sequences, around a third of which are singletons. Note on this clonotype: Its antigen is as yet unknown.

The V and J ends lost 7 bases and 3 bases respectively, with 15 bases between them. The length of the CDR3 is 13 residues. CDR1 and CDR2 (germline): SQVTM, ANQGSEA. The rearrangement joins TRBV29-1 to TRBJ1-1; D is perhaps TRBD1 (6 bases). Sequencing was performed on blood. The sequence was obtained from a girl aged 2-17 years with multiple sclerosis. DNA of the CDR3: TGCAGCGCTCTAGGGGGGTCGGACACTGAAGCTTTCTTT. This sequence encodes CSALGGSDTEAFF. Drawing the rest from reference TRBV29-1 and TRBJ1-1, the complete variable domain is SAVISQKPSRDICQRGTSLTIQCQVDSQVTMMFWYRQQPGQSLTLIATANQGSEATYESGFVIDKFPISRPNLTFSTLTVSNMSPEDSSIYLCSALGGSDTEAFFGQGTRLTVV.